This TCR beta chain was found in a study of T cell responses to AZD1222 COVID-19 vaccine. The study, taken as a whole, reports: No day 14 peak samples; only post-peak repertoires were characterized.

Notes on this clone: Its cognate antigen is unknown.

Some clones are missing from TCRdb's copy, which holds only in-frame ones; the method was immunoSEQ multiplex PCR. This sample has around 100,000 clones, with approximately 91% found just once. With V trimmed by 0 bases and J by 4 bases, 8 bases remained unmatched. The CDR3 covers 18 residues. Germline V lookup: CDR1 SGHNT, CDR2 YENEEA. This TCR was recovered from an adult in good health. The source was peripheral blood, collected on day 0 of AZD1222 vaccination. This sequence joins TRBV11-3 and TRBJ2-3; 12 bases align to TRBD2. This chain's CDR3 is CASSLEGPGLAGADTQYF. As DNA, the CDR3 is TGTGCCAGCAGCTTAGAAGGTCCGGGACTAGCGGGCGCAGATACGCAGTATTTT.